The 5 T cell receptor beta chains reported below all come from one sample, sequenced in a study of blood T cell dynamics during melanoma immunotherapy. Time point in this sample: pre-treatment baseline. Sequencing used immunoSEQ multiplex PCR; TCRdb keeps in-frame clones, though not all of them. In the table there are about 14,000 clones, about 91% of which are singletons. The sequencing here drew on effector memory CD8+ T cells from blood, taken from a patient treated with checkpoint blockade. These receptor sequences come from a human donor with melanoma.

This clone was recorded a few times. V gene TRBV2 combines with J gene TRBJ2-7, with D perhaps matching TRBD1 (6 bases). Germline V gene data show CDR1 as SNHLY and CDR2 as FYNNEI. V lost 1 base to trimming and J lost 0 bases, with 13 bases between them. The CDR3 contains 16 residues. The CDR3 region has the DNA TGTGCCAGCAGTGAAGACAGGGACCGGAGCTCCTACGAGCAGTACTTC. This encodes CASSEDRDRSSYEQYF.

This clone was seen once. The chain recombines TRBV19 with TRBJ1-1; perhaps TRBD1 as D (5 bases). V dropped 1 base and J dropped 4 bases, with 13 bases sitting between them. Germline-derived CDR1 and CDR2 are LNHDA and SQIVND (reference sequence). The CDR3 is 15 residues long. CDR3 nucleotide sequence: TGTGCCAGTAGTATAGCGGCCCCGGGACCCACTGAAGCTTTCTTT. The encoded protein is CASSIAAPGPTEAFF.

V gene TRBV4-1 combines with J gene TRBJ2-2; no firm D call. Deletions cut 6 bases from V and 1 base from J, with 9 bases between. This CDR3 has 14 residues. CDR1 is MGHRA, CDR2 YSYEKL, per germline. The CDR3 is CASRYRLNTGELFF. DNA for the CDR3: TGCGCCAGCAGATATCGCTTGAACACCGGGGAGCTGTTTTTT.

The chain joins TRBV5-1 to TRBJ2-7; 9 nucleotides match TRBD2. Per the germline V gene, CDR1 is SGHRS and CDR2 is YFSETQ. The CDR3 runs 15 residues. The V segment lost 0 bases and the J segment 1 base; nucleotides outside the gene matches: 2. Written as DNA, the CDR3 is TGCGCCAGCAGCTTGGGACTAGCGGTTTCCTACGAGCAGTACTTC. Translating gives CASSLGLAVSYEQYF.

The genes are TRBV5-6 and TRBJ2-1, with a tentative D call TRBD2 (6 bases). This CDR3 contains 14 residues. CDR1 and CDR2 from the germline V gene are SGHDT and YYEEEE. Deletions cut 1 base from V and 8 bases from J, with 13 bases between. CDR3 DNA sequence: TGTGCCAGCAGCTTGATTCACGGAGGGGATGAGCAGTTCTTC. Translation gives CASSLIHGGDEQFF.